This T cell receptor beta chain was identified in a study of CD8+ T cells in alopecia areata. Looked up from germline, CDR1 is SNHLY and CDR2 is FYNNEI. The J segment lost 3 bases and the V segment lost 6 bases, leaving 8 bases of the junction unmatched. The CDR3 extends over 15 amino acids. cDNA reverse transcribed from extracted RNA served as the sequencing template. Some clones are missing from TCRdb's copy, which holds only in-frame ones; the method was immunoSEQ multiplex PCR. The data show over 90,000 clones, about 60% seen once. The sequence was collected from a human donor in good health. Sequenced material: CD4+ T cells sorted from blood. The rearrangement joins TRBV2 to TRBJ2-1; TRBD2 matches 7 bases. CDR3 DNA sequence: TGTGCCAGCAGACTATCAGCGGGGAACTACAATGAGCAGTTCTTC. This translates into CASRLSAGNYNEQFF.